This T cell receptor beta chain originates from a study of T-cell reconstitution after alpha-beta-depleted transplantation in children. This clonotype was observed a few times. A TCRbeta library incorporating unique molecular identifiers was prepared. TCRdb itself ran the PCR reads through MiXCR, one entry per CDR3 protein. This sample has approximately 590,000 distinct CDR3 sequences, with roughly a tenth found just once. The germline CDR1 and CDR2 sequences are LGHNA and YNFKEQ. The CDR3 sequence is 14 residues long. J lost 2 bases, V lost 5 bases, and 2 bases had no gene match. This rearrangement joins TRBV4-2 to TRBJ2-5; 10 bases line up with TRBD2. The sequence came from a human donor who donated a stem cell graft to a child with acute myeloid leukemia. Source: PBMCs from the stem cell graft donor, taken from the stem cell graft. The CDR3 sequence is CASSERGGQETQYF. The CDR3 DNA sequence: TGTGCCAGCAGCGAGCGGGGGGGACAAGAGACCCAGTACTTC.